Each of the 7 T cell receptor beta chains below was sequenced from the same sample in a study of cytomegalovirus exposure and HLA in healthy donors. This PCR relied on a set of 60 Vbeta primers and 13 Jbeta primers. Only in-frame clones appear in the TCRdb table, and some are missing; sequencing was by immunoSEQ multiplex PCR. There are under 110,000 clones in the sample; around 83% occur only once, and under 5% lies in the top ten. Sequencing was done on a sample of PBMCs. The receptor source for this set is a man aged 30 to 45 in good health and CMV-seronegative.

This clone was seen just once. The chain links TRBV6-1 to TRBJ1-1, with D perhaps matching TRBD1 (5 bases). Trimming removed 8 bases from V and 3 bases from J, with 16 bases in between. The CDR3 length is 14 residues. Germline V gene lookup returns CDR1 MNHNS and CDR2 SASEGT. In DNA form, the CDR3 reads TGTGCCAGCTTTCGGGGGGGTGCGGACACTGAAGCTTTCTTT. As protein: CASFRGGADTEAFF.

The J gene is TRBJ2-1, the V gene TRBV19, with 15 bases that match TRBD2. This CDR3 region has 16 residues. Germline CDR1 is LNHDA and CDR2 is SQIVND (reference sequence). The V gene end was trimmed by 7 bases and the J gene end by 3 bases; junction bases not matched to a gene: 4. The CDR3 coding sequence is TGTGCCAGTACCGGGACTAGCGGGGGGTTCTACAATGAGCAGTTCTTC. Its translation: CASTGTSGGFYNEQFF.

The chain uses TRBV28 and TRBJ1-6; TRBD1 matches at 8 bases. V lost 6 bases and J lost 7; bases outside the gene matches: 5. Per the germline V gene, CDR1 is MDHEN and CDR2 is SYDVKM. The CDR3 totals 14 residues. CDR3 nucleotides: TGTGCCAGCAGGACAGGGGACAGGAATTCACCCCTCCACTTT. Protein product: CASRTGDRNSPLHF.

As for this clone: Compared with germline, one end of the junction differs, possibly owing to a read error. The chain is built from TRBV7-8 and TRBJ1-1; the D gene is possibly TRBD1 (6 bases). Germline V gives CDR1 SGHVS, CDR2 FQNEAQ. This CDR3 has 14 residues. CDR3 residues: CASSLAQGFTEAFF. DNA for the CDR3: TGTGCCAGCAGTTTAGCTCAGGGGTTCACTGAAGCTTTCTTT.

The chain couples TRBV2 to TRBJ1-6, with D perhaps TRBD1 (6 bases). V dropped 6 bases and J dropped 10 bases, with 16 bases sitting between them. Germline loops: CDR1 SNHLY, CDR2 FYNNEI. The CDR3 loop spans 14 amino acids. The CDR3 protein is CASSVTGTNSPLHF. CDR3 sequence (DNA): TGTGCCAGCAGCGTTACAGGGACCAACTCACCCCTCCACTTT.

The chain recombines TRBV5-6 with TRBJ2-7; 12 positions match TRBD2. With V trimmed by 3 bases and J by 3 bases, 4 bases remained unmatched. CDR1 and CDR2 (germline): SGHDT, YYEEEE. This CDR3 comprises 15 residues. This CDR3 reads CASSSLTSGSYEQYF. For the CDR3, the DNA is TGTGCCAGCAGCTCGTTGACTAGCGGGAGCTACGAGCAGTACTTC.

This chain uses TRBV6-1 with TRBJ1-5, with TRBD1 as a possible D gene (6 bases). The germline gives CDR1 MNHNS, CDR2 SASEGT. Trimming removed 11 bases at V and 2 bases at J, with 19 bases between. CDR3 length equals 15 residues. Here the CDR3 reads CACEEGGAGNQPQHF. The CDR3 nucleotides are TGTGCCTGTGAGGAGGGGGGGGCTGGCAATCAGCCCCAGCATTTT.